The rows below give T cell receptor beta chains drawn from one sample of a study of post-analysis software for immune sequencing data. TCRdb re-derived calls from the PCR reads in MiXCR, one entry per CDR3 protein. In the table there are fewer than 900,000 distinct CDR3 sequences, 46% of which are singletons. Input material: blood. The source is a girl between 10 and 17 years old with multiple sclerosis. Both conserved end residues are part of each CDR3. A D gene is named only where the DNA matches it firmly. Size is stated for part of the rows, as once, few or many counts, or as a class when the clone is expanded.

D: .; J: TRBJ2-3; size: .; V: TRBV12-3/TRBV12-4; CDR3: CASSLFLGPRGSADAQYF; DNA: TGTGCCAGCAGTTTGTTTTTAGGACCCAGGGGTAGCGCAGATGCGCAGTATTTT
D: .; J: TRBJ2-7; size: .; V: TRBV27; CDR3: CASPYGPGPYEQYF; DNA: TGTGCCAGCCCCTACGGGCCTGGGCCCTATGAGCAGTACTTC
D: .; J: TRBJ2-7; size: .; V: TRBV9; CDR3: CASSVGGIGYEQYF; DNA: TGTGCCAGCAGCGTAGGGGGAATCGGCTACGAGCAGTACTTC
D: TRBD1; J: TRBJ1-4; size: .; V: TRBV4-3; CDR3: CASRDRGSDNEKLFF; DNA: TGCGCCAGCAGGGACAGGGGCTCGGATAATGAAAAACTGTTTTTT
D: .; J: TRBJ2-1; size: .; V: TRBV4-1; CDR3: CASSQELRLMNEQFF; DNA: TGCGCCAGCAGCCAGGAACTTCGCTTGATGAATGAGCAGTTCTTC
D: .; J: TRBJ2-7; size: .; V: TRBV9; CDR3: CASSVGGKPYEQYF; DNA: TGTGCCAGCAGCGTAGGAGGGAAGCCCTACGAGCAGTACTTC
D: .; J: TRBJ2-5; size: few; V: TRBV5-6; CDR3: CASSADLSLGETQYF; DNA: TGTGCCAGCAGCGCCGACCTGAGCCTGGGAGAGACCCAGTACTTC
D: TRBD1; J: TRBJ2-1; size: .; V: TRBV20-1; CDR3: CSADSRGSLSYNEQFF; DNA: TGCAGTGCTGATTCCAGGGGGAGCCTCTCCTACAATGAGCAGTTCTTC
D: .; J: TRBJ2-3; size: .; V: TRBV12-3/TRBV12-4; CDR3: CASSQSAGAQYF; DNA: TGTGCCAGCAGTCAGAGCGCGGGTGCGCAGTATTTT
D: TRBD2; J: TRBJ2-1; size: .; V: TRBV20-1; CDR3: CSARATFLAGGAGEQFF; DNA: TGCAGTGCTAGAGCGACCTTTCTAGCGGGAGGAGCGGGTGAGCAGTTCTTC
D: .; J: TRBJ1-3; size: .; V: TRBV20-1; CDR3: CSATTDSLRTGNTIYF; DNA: TGCAGTGCTACAACCGACAGCCTTAGGACCGGAAACACCATATATTTT
D: .; J: TRBJ2-7; size: few; V: TRBV5-6; CDR3: CASSDSNYEQYF; DNA: TGTGCCAGTTCGGACAGCAACTACGAGCAGTACTTC
D: TRBD1; J: TRBJ1-2; size: few; V: TRBV5-1; CDR3: CASSPTGKAGYTF; DNA: TGCGCCAGCAGCCCGACAGGGAAGGCTGGCTACACCTTC
D: TRBD2; J: TRBJ2-7; size: .; V: TRBV4-2; CDR3: CASSQVSTSGTYEQYF; DNA: TGTGCCAGCAGCCAAGTATCGACTAGCGGGACCTACGAGCAGTACTTC
D: .; J: TRBJ1-2; size: few; V: TRBV7-2; CDR3: CASSLRTTRPQNYGYTF; DNA: TGTGCCAGCAGCTTACGGACGACCAGGCCCCAAAACTATGGCTACACCTTC
D: .; J: TRBJ2-7; size: few; V: TRBV7-7; CDR3: CASSLGVGSSYEQYF; DNA: TGTGCTAGCAGCTTAGGGGTCGGGAGTTCCTACGAGCAGTACTTC
D: TRBD1; J: TRBJ2-3; size: few; V: TRBV28; CDR3: CASSRVGQGRGTQYF; DNA: TGTGCCAGCAGTCGCGTCGGACAGGGGAGGGGTACGCAGTATTTT
D: TRBD2; J: TRBJ2-3; size: .; V: TRBV7-8; CDR3: CAGSSPGLAGWVVDTQYF; DNA: TGTGCCGGCAGCTCACCGGGACTAGCGGGGTGGGTGGTAGATACGCAGTATTTT
D: .; J: TRBJ2-5; size: .; V: TRBV12-3/TRBV12-4; CDR3: CTSSLVRNEGETQYF; DNA: TGTACCAGCAGTTTGGTCAGGAACGAAGGAGAGACCCAGTACTTC
D: TRBD2; J: TRBJ2-1; size: .; V: TRBV7-3; CDR3: CASSAGLAGGYLSYNEQFF; DNA: TGTGCCAGCAGCGCGGGACTAGCGGGAGGCTATCTCTCCTACAATGAGCAGTTCTTC
D: .; J: TRBJ2-3; size: few; V: TRBV29-1; CDR3: CSVIADTQYF; DNA: TGCAGCGTCATAGCAGATACGCAGTATTTT
D: .; J: TRBJ2-7; size: many; V: TRBV4-1; CDR3: CASSQTADSPYEQYF; DNA: TGCGCCAGCAGCCAAACCGCGGACAGCCCCTACGAGCAGTACTTC
D: .; J: TRBJ1-1; size: few; V: TRBV29-1; CDR3: CSVELVGDEAFF; DNA: TGCAGCGTTGAACTTGTGGGGGATGAAGCTTTCTTT
D: TRBD2; J: TRBJ2-7; size: few; V: TRBV27; CDR3: CASSQAGDFSYEQYF; DNA: TGTGCCAGCAGTCAGGCGGGGGACTTCTCCTACGAGCAGTACTTC
D: TRBD1; J: TRBJ1-1; size: .; V: TRBV5-5; CDR3: CASSHGQGNTEAFF; DNA: TGTGCCAGCAGCCACGGACAGGGGAACACTGAAGCTTTCTTT
D: .; J: TRBJ2-5; size: few; V: TRBV20-1; CDR3: CSASGDITSETQYF; DNA: TGCAGTGCTAGTGGGGACATCACTTCAGAGACCCAGTACTTC
D: TRBD2; J: TRBJ2-7; size: many; V: TRBV7-2; CDR3: CASSSGTSYEQYF; DNA: TGTGCCAGCAGCTCCGGGACTAGCTACGAGCAGTACTTC
D: TRBD1; J: TRBJ2-3; size: .; V: TRBV28; CDR3: CASSPVGTGVTDTQYF; DNA: TGTGCCAGCAGTCCGGTCGGGACAGGGGTCACAGATACGCAGTATTTT
D: .; J: TRBJ1-2; size: .; V: TRBV12-3/TRBV12-4; CDR3: CASSLPVGAGYTF; DNA: TGTGCCAGCAGTTTACCCGTAGGGGCTGGCTACACCTTC
D: TRBD2; J: TRBJ2-7; size: .; V: TRBV5-1; CDR3: CASSAGLAGPSYEQYF; DNA: TGCGCCAGCAGCGCCGGACTAGCGGGGCCCTCCTACGAGCAGTACTTC
D: .; J: TRBJ2-5; size: .; V: TRBV5-6; CDR3: CASSSGLTAGETQYF; DNA: TGTGCCAGCAGCTCGGGACTCACCGCCGGGGAGACCCAGTACTTC
D: .; J: TRBJ2-3; size: .; V: TRBV5-8; CDR3: CASSSLEAGPTSTDTQYF; DNA: TGTGCCAGCAGCTCCTTAGAGGCAGGGCCAACTAGCACAGATACGCAGTATTTT
D: .; J: TRBJ1-1; size: few; V: TRBV5-1; CDR3: CASSSTGGIVAEAFF; DNA: TGCGCCAGCAGCTCCACGGGGGGGATTGTGGCTGAAGCTTTCTTT
D: TRBD2; J: TRBJ2-5; size: .; V: TRBV29-1; CDR3: CSVGELAGVQETQYF; DNA: TGCAGCGTTGGGGAGCTAGCGGGGGTTCAAGAGACCCAGTACTTC
D: .; J: TRBJ1-5; size: .; V: TRBV12-3/TRBV12-4; CDR3: CALGGSNQPQHF; DNA: TGTGCCCTCGGGGGCAGCAATCAGCCCCAGCATTTT
D: .; J: TRBJ1-1; size: .; V: TRBV7-9; CDR3: CASSLTMSWAGNTEAFF; DNA: TGTGCCAGCAGCTTAACAATGAGTTGGGCAGGGAACACTGAAGCTTTCTTT
D: TRBD1; J: TRBJ1-2; size: .; V: TRBV12-3/TRBV12-4; CDR3: CASSPHSTGGIDYGYTF; DNA: TGTGCCAGCAGTCCCCACTCCACAGGGGGCATCGACTATGGCTACACCTTC
D: TRBD1; J: TRBJ2-3; size: .; V: TRBV6-6; CDR3: CASSQRGPDTQYF; DNA: TGTGCCAGCAGTCAAAGGGGGCCAGATACGCAGTATTTT